Below are 15 T cell receptor beta chains sequenced from a single sample in a study of shared clonotypes between healthy human individuals. Sequenced by immunoSEQ multiplex PCR; TCRdb stores in-frame clones only, minus some. The table lists over a million clones, roughly 97% of them singletons. Sequencing was carried out using naive CD4+ T cells sorted from blood. Stated subset: CD45RA+ positively selected. The receptors were sampled from a man aged 30 to 45 in good health.

This rearrangement joins TRBV27 to TRBJ1-2; possible D gene TRBD1, 6 bases. CDR1 MNHEY and CDR2 SMNVEV come from the germline V gene (reference sequence). Trimming pared 3 bases from V and 4 bases from J, leaving 9 bases between. The CDR3 consists of 13 residues. DNA of the CDR3: TGTGCCAGCAGTTTTGGGACATTCTATGGCTACACCTTC. Its translation: CASSFGTFYGYTF.

The chain joins TRBV27 to TRBJ2-7; tentatively, D is TRBD1 (6 bases). The ends were cut back, 5 bases at V and 3 bases at J, with 11 bases in the middle. The length of the CDR3 is 13 residues. The germline gives CDR1 MNHEY, CDR2 SMNVEV (reference sequence). In nucleotides, the CDR3 is TGTGCCAGCAGTCCCAGGGGTTACTACGAGCAGTACTTC. Translation gives CASSPRGYYEQYF.

This sequence joins TRBV28 and TRBJ2-2; D perhaps matches TRBD2 (5 bases). Germline lookup yields CDR1 MDHEN and CDR2 SYDVKM. This CDR3 comprises 15 residues. V dropped 5 bases and J dropped 4 bases, with 14 bases sitting between them. CDR3 nucleotides: TGTGCCAGCAGTCTGGGCAGGACTTTCACCGGGGAGCTGTTTTTT. Residues: CASSLGRTFTGELFF.

The rearrangement links TRBV6-1 to TRBJ2-2; perhaps TRBD1 as D (6 bases). V was clipped by 10 bases and J by 1 base, with 13 bases between them. This CDR3 is built from 14 residues. Per the germline V gene, CDR1 is MNHNS and CDR2 is SASEGT. The CDR3 is CAIRQTGNTGELFF. The CDR3 DNA reads TGTGCCATCCGACAGACAGGGAACACCGGGGAGCTGTTTTTT.

The rearrangement uses TRBV10-3 and TRBJ2-3, with TRBD2 matching 7 bases. The CDR3 spans 13 residues. Trimming at V came to 11 bases and at J to 0 bases, leaving 5 bases not matched to a gene. Germline V gene lookup returns CDR1 ENHRY and CDR2 SYGVKD. The CDR3 loop reads CAASGASTDTQYF. The DNA for the CDR3 is TGTGCCGCCAGCGGGGCTAGCACAGATACGCAGTATTTT.

Regarding this clone: Additional DNA sequences in this sample encode the identical CDR3. The chain combines TRBV7-9 with TRBJ1-5; 10 bases match TRBD1. J lost 7 bases, V lost 5 bases, and 5 bases had no gene match. CDR1 SEHNR and CDR2 FQNEAQ come from the germline V gene (reference sequence). The CDR3 has 14 residues. DNA for the CDR3: TGTGCCAGCAGCCCCGGGACAGGGGACCAGCCCCAGCATTTT. Translating gives CASSPGTGDQPQHF. Looking up the rest from reference TRBV7-9 and TRBJ1-5 gives the full variable domain: DTGVSQNPRHKITKRGQNVTFRCDPISEHNRLYWYRQTLGQGPEFLTYFQNEAQLEKSRLLSDRFSAERPKGSFSTLEIQRTEQGDSAMYLCASSPGTGDQPQHFGDGTRLSIL.

The V gene is TRBV27, the J gene TRBJ2-5; D is perhaps TRBD2 (6 bases). The V gene's germline CDR1 is MNHEY and CDR2 SMNVEV (reference sequence). The germline V and J ends were trimmed by 2 bases and 5 bases, with 24 bases remaining between them. The CDR3 loop spans 18 amino acids. CDR3 region: CASSLGGNTVPWRETQYF. CDR3 DNA sequence: TGTGCCAGCAGTTTAGGGGGGAACACCGTACCTTGGCGGGAGACCCAGTACTTC.

The gene calls are TRBV19 and TRBJ2-3; 11 bases are a match to TRBD2. The CDR3 has 16 residues. Germline-derived CDR1 and CDR2 are LNHDA and SQIVND (reference sequence). V lost 6 bases and J lost 4; bases outside the gene matches: 9. CDR3 sequence: CASSLLAGVIADTQYF. CDR3 bases: TGTGCCAGTAGCCTACTAGCGGGAGTAATCGCAGATACGCAGTATTTT.

In DNA, the CDR3 is TGTGCCAGCAGCGTAGGTCTAGCGCCCGAATACGAGCAGTACTTC. Translated: CASSVGLAPEYEQYF. The chain carries TRBV9 and TRBJ2-7; D may be TRBD2 (6 bases). The CDR3 is 15 amino acids. Germline CDR1 SGDLS, CDR2 YYNGEE. With 0 bases removed from V and 4 bases from J, the gap between germline ends came to 14 bases. The full variable domain, in which reference TRBV9 and TRBJ2-7 provide the parts outside the CDR3, is DSGVTQTPKHLITATGQRVTLRCSPRSGDLSVYWYQQSLDQGLQFLIQYYNGEERAKGNILERFSAQQFPDLHSELNLSSLELGDSALYFCASSVGLAPEYEQYFGPGTRLTVT.

V is TRBV7-9 and J is TRBJ2-7, with D possibly TRBD2 on 6 matching bases. From germline, CDR1 is SEHNR and CDR2 FQNEAQ (reference sequence). The CDR3 consists of 14 residues. The germline V and J ends were trimmed by 4 bases and 3 bases, with 13 bases remaining between them. The CDR3 sequence: CASSSTGTHYEQYF. The DNA for the CDR3 is TGTGCCAGCAGCTCGACCGGGACTCACTACGAGCAGTACTTC.

The genes are TRBV27 and TRBJ2-3; the D gene is possibly TRBD1 (6 bases). The germline gives CDR1 MNHEY, CDR2 SMNVEV (reference sequence). Trimming shortened V by 5 bases and J by 6 bases, and 21 bases separated the two germline ends. The CDR3 is made up of 16 amino acids. The CDR3 nucleotides read TGTGCCAGCAGTGGGGGCAACGATGGGGGATTTGATACGCAGTATTTT. Translation: CASSGGNDGGFDTQYF.

V gene TRBV21-1 combines with J gene TRBJ2-7; TRBD1 is taken as the D call from the table, unchecked against the DNA. TRBV21-1 is designated a pseudogene. The CDR3 contains 16 residues. CDR3: CASSEGNRESSYEQYF. CDR3 nucleotides: TGTGCCAGCAGCGAAGGGAACAGGGAAAGCTCCTACGAGCAGTACTTC.

The V and J genes are TRBV25-1 and TRBJ2-7; D remains unclear. V was shortened by 4 bases and J by 9 bases, with 16 bases between the two germline ends. This CDR3 has 13 residues. Per germline, CDR1 MGHDK and CDR2 SYGVNS. The CDR3 sequence: CASSVEPLIAQYF. In DNA, the CDR3 is TGTGCCAGCAGTGTGGAACCCTTAATCGCGCAGTACTTC.

The V call is TRBV5-1, the J call TRBJ2-3, with 8 bases matching TRBD2. This CDR3 spans 15 amino acids. CDR1 and CDR2 (germline): SGHRS, YFSETQ. V lost 4 bases to trimming and J lost 0 bases; unmatched junction nucleotides: 4. The CDR3 DNA sequence: TGCGCCAGCAGCAGACTAGCGACTAGCACAGATACGCAGTATTTT. Its protein product is CASSRLATSTDTQYF.

The genes are TRBV5-1 and TRBJ2-7; D tentatively reads TRBD1 or TRBD2 (5 bases each). Germline V gene sequence: CDR1 SGHRS, CDR2 YFSETQ. There are 15 residues in the CDR3. Trimming removed 0 bases at V and 0 bases at J, with 10 bases between. The CDR3 coding sequence is TGCGCCAGCAGCTTGGTTTCAGGGACCTCCTACGAGCAGTACTTC. Its translation is CASSLVSGTSYEQYF.